This T cell receptor (beta chain) was sequenced during a study of T cell responses to AZD1222 COVID-19 vaccine. The V and J ends lost 3 bases and 5 bases, in that order; junction bases with no gene match: 4. The CDR3 is made up of 14 amino acids. Germline V gene lookup returns CDR1 SGHTS and CDR2 YDEGEE. As for this clone: What it binds is not known.

Notes on the study in general: Spike-specific TCR breadth and depth both grew after two AZD1222 doses. None of the repertoires were sampled until the peak T cell response had passed.

Profiled with immunoSEQ multiplex PCR; TCRdb holds only in-frame clones, not every one. The table records about 210,000 clones, around 94% of them present only once. This specimen consisted of peripheral blood, obtained 28 days after the second dose of the MenACWY control vaccine. The source of this sequence is an adult who received the MenACWY meningococcal vaccine as a control. This chain connects TRBV5-8 to TRBJ2-5; 10 positions agree with TRBD1. Here the CDR3 DNA reads TGTGCCAGCAGCTCGGACAGGGGGATTGAGACCCAGTACTTC. This encodes CASSSDRGIETQYF.